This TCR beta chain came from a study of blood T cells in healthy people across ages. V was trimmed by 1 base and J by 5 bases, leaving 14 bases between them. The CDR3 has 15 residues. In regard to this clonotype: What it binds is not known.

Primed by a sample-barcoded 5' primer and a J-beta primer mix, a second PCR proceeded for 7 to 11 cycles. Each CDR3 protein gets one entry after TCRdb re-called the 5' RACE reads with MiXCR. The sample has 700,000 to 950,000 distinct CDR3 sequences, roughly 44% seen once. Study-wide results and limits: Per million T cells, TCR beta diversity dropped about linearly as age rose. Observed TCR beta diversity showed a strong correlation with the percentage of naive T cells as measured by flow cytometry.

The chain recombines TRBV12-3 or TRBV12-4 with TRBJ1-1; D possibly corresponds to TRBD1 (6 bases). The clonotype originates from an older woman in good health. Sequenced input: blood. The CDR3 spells CASSLGEQGWTEAFF. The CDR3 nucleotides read TGTGCCAGCAGTTTAGGGGAACAGGGTTGGACTGAAGCTTTCTTT.